Each of the 27 T cell receptor beta chains below was sequenced from the same sample in a study of response to subunit inactivated influenza vaccine. TCRdb fed the RT-PCR reads into MiXCR, producing one record per CDR3 protein. Of some 480,000 distinct CDR3 sequences listed, roughly 9.8% are singletons. The sequenced sample was PBMCs from blood, obtained about 40 days after vaccination. The receptors were gathered from a man aged 45-65 years who received an inactivated influenza vaccine.

This sequence joins TRBV7-2 and TRBJ2-5; TRBD2 aligns across 10 bases. Germline V gene sequence: CDR1 SGHTA, CDR2 FQGNSA. V lost 5 bases to trimming and J lost 2 bases; unmatched junction nucleotides: 8. The CDR3 is 16 amino acids. The CDR3 nucleotides are TGTGCCAGCAGCCTCCAAAGAGCGGGGGGGCAAGAGACCCAGTACTTC. Translating it yields CASSLQRAGGQETQYF.

This clonotype was observed a few times. V usage is TRBV6-5 and J usage is TRBJ2-2, with D possibly being TRBD1 or TRBD2 (5 bases each). Germline-derived CDR1 and CDR2 are MNHEY and SVGAGI. CDR3 length: 15 residues. V lost 2 bases and J lost 2, with 9 bases in between. Here the CDR3 DNA reads TGTGCCAGCAGTTACCAGGGACCTAACACCGGGGAGCTGTTTTTT. Translating it yields CASSYQGPNTGELFF.

Only a few counts were recorded for this clonotype. This rearrangement joins TRBV18 to TRBJ2-7; TRBD1 is a possible D gene (6 bases). The V end lost 1 base, the J end lost 5 bases, and 15 bases lay between the germline ends. There are 15 residues in the CDR3. Germline CDR1 and CDR2: KGHSH and LQKENI. The CDR3 DNA sequence: TGTGCCAGCTCACCACGGCCTGGGGGCGCGGACGAGCAGTACTTC. Its protein is CASSPRPGGADEQYF.

The genes are TRBV6-5 and TRBJ2-3, with D unclear. CDR1 and CDR2 (germline): MNHEY, SVGAGI. This CDR3 spans 14 amino acids. The V end was cut by 2 bases, the J end by 4 bases, with 10 bases between. CDR3 coding DNA: TGTGCCAGCAGTTACGGGCCTAAAGCAGATACGCAGTATTTT. Translation: CASSYGPKADTQYF.

This clonotype was detected a few times. The V call is TRBV12-3 or TRBV12-4, the J call TRBJ1-2, with D possibly matching TRBD1 (5 bases). V was trimmed by 6 bases and J by 3 bases, leaving 11 bases between them. This CDR3 contains 13 residues. CDR3 sequence: CASSRGDDYGYTF. The CDR3 nucleotides read TGTGCCAGCAGCCGAGGGGATGACTATGGCTACACCTTC.

The rearrangement links TRBV19 to TRBJ1-1; TRBD1 matches 9 bases. Germline V gene lookup returns CDR1 LNHDA and CDR2 SQIVND (reference sequence). V lost 7 bases and J lost 8; bases outside the gene matches: 14. The CDR3 runs to 15 residues. The DNA for the CDR3 is TGTGCCAGTAAGCTCCTGGGACAGGGCCCCAGAGAAGCTTTCTTT. This sequence encodes CASKLLGQGPREAFF.

A remark on this clonotype: The junction and the germline gene differ at one end; a read error may be behind it. This chain links TRBV7-7 with TRBJ2-2, with TRBD1 matching over 10 bases. CDR1 and CDR2 (germline): SSHAT, FNYEAQ (reference sequence). The CDR3 loop spans 13 amino acids. CDR3 DNA sequence: TGTGCTAGCAGGGGACAGGGGTCCGGGGAGCTGTTTTTT. Translated, it gives CASRGQGSGELFF.

The CDR3 bases are TGTGCCAGCAGCACCGGGACTGGTAAATCACCCCTCCACTTT. It codes for CASSTGTGKSPLHF. This chain connects TRBV6-1 to TRBJ1-6; the D gene is possibly TRBD1 (5 bases). Trimming shortened V by 6 bases and J by 10 bases, and 16 bases separated the two germline ends. Germline CDR1 reads MNHNS; CDR2 reads SASEGT. CDR3 length: 14 residues.

The chain is built from TRBV29-1 and TRBJ2-7; D unclear. CDR1 SQVTM and CDR2 ANQGSEA come from the germline V gene. The length of the CDR3 is 11 residues. V gave up 3 bases and J gave up 9 bases, with 12 bases separating them. The CDR3 protein is CSVETDDGQYF. The CDR3 DNA reads TGCAGCGTTGAGACGGACGACGGGCAGTACTTC.

At least ten counts were recorded for this clonotype. The chain couples TRBV6-2 or TRBV6-3 to TRBJ1-1; the D is unclear. Trimming cost V 5 bases and J 0 bases, with 10 bases left between them. Germline V gene lookup returns CDR1 MNHEY and CDR2 SVGEGT. The CDR3 is made up of 14 amino acids. The CDR3 loop is CASSKTEMNTEAFF. DNA of the CDR3: TGTGCCAGCAGTAAAACAGAGATGAACACTGAAGCTTTCTTT.

The chain is built from TRBV28 and TRBJ2-2; TRBD1 or TRBD2 may be the D gene (6 bases each). Germline-derived CDR1 and CDR2 are MDHEN and SYDVKM. The CDR3 loop spans 15 amino acids. V was cut by 2 bases and J by 5 bases, with 12 bases left in between. The CDR3: CASSLEGGRTGELFF. The CDR3 DNA reads as TGTGCCAGCAGTTTAGAAGGGGGGAGAACCGGGGAGCTGTTTTTT.

This chain joins TRBV5-4 and TRBJ2-1; D is perhaps TRBD2 (5 bases). V gave up 3 bases and J gave up 8 bases, with 24 bases separating them. Germline values: CDR1 SGHNT, CDR2 YYREEE (reference sequence). This CDR3 contains 17 residues. CDR3 nucleotide sequence: TGTGCCAGCAGCTATGATAGACCGGGAACAGCTTTTGATGAGCAGTTCTTC. It encodes CASSYDRPGTAFDEQFF. Filled out from reference TRBV5-4 and TRBJ2-1, the complete variable domain reads ETGVTQSPTHLIKTRGQQVTLRCSSQSGHNTVSWYQQALGQGPQFIFQYYREEENGRGNFPPRFSGLQFPNYSSELNVNALELDDSALYLCASSYDRPGTAFDEQFFGPGTRLTVL.

This clonotype was seen a few times. This rearrangement joins TRBV6-1 to TRBJ2-2; TRBD2 agrees at 12 bases. CDR3 size: 19 residues. Germline assignment: CDR1 MNHNS and CDR2 SASEGT. Trimming cost V 7 bases and J 3 bases; bases outside gene matches: 15. CDR3: CASIPRGLAGNSYTGELFF. DNA of the CDR3: TGTGCCAGCATTCCAAGAGGACTAGCGGGAAACAGTTACACCGGGGAGCTGTTTTTT.

The chain uses TRBV4-3 and TRBJ2-7, with TRBD1 matching over 7 bases. Per the germline V gene, CDR1 is LGHNA and CDR2 is YSLEER. The CDR3 extends over 15 amino acids. The J segment lost 4 bases and the V segment lost 3 bases, leaving 9 bases of the junction unmatched. The CDR3: CASSQDRDSPYEQYF. CDR3 coding DNA: TGCGCCAGCAGCCAGGACCGGGACAGCCCATACGAGCAGTACTTC.

The table lists this clonotype with many counts. This sequence joins TRBV20-1 and TRBJ2-5; 8 bases align to TRBD1. The CDR3 loop spans 14 amino acids. V lost 6 bases to trimming and J lost 0 bases; unmatched junction nucleotides: 6. Germline lookup yields CDR1 DFQATT and CDR2 SNEGSKA (reference sequence). In DNA form, the CDR3 reads TGCAGTGCCACCGGGACAGGCGACCAAGAGACCCAGTACTTC. Translation gives CSATGTGDQETQYF.

Only a few counts were recorded for this clonotype. The rearrangement joins TRBV6-2 or TRBV6-3 to TRBJ2-2; D possibly uses TRBD1 or TRBD2 (5 bases each). Between the trimmed V and J ends, which lost 2 bases and 5 bases, there was a span of 12 bases. Germline V gives CDR1 MNHEY, CDR2 SVGEGT. This CDR3 is built from 15 residues. CDR3 coding DNA: TGTGCCAGCAGTTACCTTGGGGGTGGAACCGGGGAGCTGTTTTTT. The encoded protein is CASSYLGGGTGELFF.

This clonotype has at least ten counts. J is TRBJ2-1 and V is TRBV5-1, with 12 positions matching TRBD2. V was clipped by 8 bases and J by 4 bases; unmatched bases: 7. Germline V gives CDR1 SGHRS, CDR2 YFSETQ. The CDR3 is 15 residues long. CDR3 coding DNA: TGCGCCAGTTACGTCGGACTAGCGGGGTACAATGAGCAGTTCTTC. This gives the protein CASYVGLAGYNEQFF. The full variable domain, completed using reference TRBV5-1 and TRBJ2-1, is KAGVTQTPRYLIKTRGQQVTLSCSPISGHRSVSWYQQTPGQGLQFLFEYFSETQRNKGNFPGRFSGRQFSNSRSEMNVSTLELGDSALYLCASYVGLAGYNEQFFGPGTRLTVL.

The sample holds a few counts of this clonotype. The CDR3 protein is CASSLKTYAEAFF. As DNA, the CDR3 is TGTGCCAGCAGTTTAAAGACCTACGCTGAAGCTTTCTTT. This rearrangement joins TRBV12-3 or TRBV12-4 to TRBJ1-1; D is undetermined. Trimming left V 2 bases short and J 6 bases short, with 10 bases between. This CDR3 spans 13 amino acids.

This clonotype was seen a handful of times. The genes are TRBV5-1 and TRBJ1-4, with D possibly TRBD1 on 6 matching bases. Germline assignment: CDR1 SGHRS and CDR2 YFSETQ. This CDR3 is built from 15 residues. Trimming removed 4 bases from V and 8 bases from J, with 18 bases in between. CDR3 residues: CASSTLPGHTEKLFF. The CDR3 DNA sequence: TGCGCCAGCAGCACCCTACCGGGACATACCGAAAAACTGTTTTTT.

This chain uses TRBV11-2 with TRBJ2-1, with D possibly TRBD2 on 6 matching bases. The ends were cut back, 2 bases at V and 1 base at J, with 9 bases in the middle. Per germline, CDR1 SGHAT and CDR2 FQNNGV. The CDR3 consists of 15 residues. The CDR3 is CASSLRAGSYNEQFF. The DNA of the CDR3 is TGTGCCAGCAGCTTACGGGCGGGGTCCTACAATGAGCAGTTCTTC.

The rearrangement links TRBV12-3 or TRBV12-4 to TRBJ2-1; 7 nucleotides align to TRBD2. Unmatched junction bases numbered 19, after V lost 10 bases and J lost 10 bases. This CDR3 has 15 residues. The CDR3: CAIRLYINPGGEQFF. In DNA, the CDR3 is TGTGCCATCAGACTCTATATTAACCCCGGGGGGGAGCAGTTCTTC.

This clonotype was seen more than once but under ten times. This rearrangement joins TRBV4-1 to TRBJ1-5; no reliable D call. CDR1 is MGHRA, CDR2 YSYEKL, per germline. This CDR3 is built from 16 residues. Trimming shortened V by 2 bases and J by 0 bases, and 11 bases separated the two germline ends. The CDR3 region has the DNA TGCGCCAGCAGCCAACCCGGACGCCGTAGCAATCAGCCCCAGCATTTT. Translated, it gives CASSQPGRRSNQPQHF.

The chain couples TRBV6-2 or TRBV6-3 to TRBJ2-7, with 9 bases fitting TRBD2. Unmatched junction bases numbered 6, after V lost 2 bases and J lost 4 bases. The CDR3 is 15 amino acids. Looked up from germline, CDR1 is MNHEY and CDR2 is SVGEGT. The CDR3 protein is CASSYGGGDPYEQYF. The CDR3 DNA sequence: TGTGCCAGCAGTTACGGCGGGGGGGATCCTTACGAGCAGTACTTC.

This clonotype has a handful of counts. The chain links TRBV18 to TRBJ2-5; D not certain. The CDR3 has 14 amino acids. The ends were cut back, 0 bases at V and 4 bases at J, with 9 bases in the middle. Germline CDR1 is KGHSH and CDR2 is LQKENI. The DNA for the CDR3 is TGTGCCAGCTCACCACCGATGCAGCCAGAGACCCAGTACTTC. Its protein is CASSPPMQPETQYF.

The CDR3 DNA reads TGTGCCAGCAGCCGAGGAGTGGTAGCTAACTATGGCTACACCTTC. It codes for CASSRGVVANYGYTF. The rearrangement links TRBV4-2 to TRBJ1-2; no clear D. The ends were cut back, 4 bases at V and 0 bases at J, with 12 bases in the middle. The CDR3 contains 15 residues. CDR1 is LGHNA, CDR2 YNFKEQ, per germline.

This clonotype was seen ten or more times. CDR3 in DNA: TGCGCCAGCAGCCAAGATTCAGGCCTCGGGGGGAGGGCCCCTTTAGCCAAAAACATTCAGTACTTC. This sequence encodes CASSQDSGLGGRAPLAKNIQYF. The V and J genes are TRBV4-1 and TRBJ2-4; 7 bases map to TRBD2. This CDR3 has 22 amino acids. Germline V gene data show CDR1 as MGHRA and CDR2 as YSYEKL. Losses at the gene ends were 0 bases for V and 0 bases for J; bases not matched to a gene: 20.

There are a few counts of this clonotype. J is TRBJ1-2 and V is TRBV29-1; D is undetermined. This CDR3 comprises 13 residues. The germline CDR1 and CDR2 sequences are SQVTM and ANQGSEA. Trimming cost V 4 bases and J 4 bases, with 13 bases left between them. In DNA, the CDR3 is TGCAGCGTTGTAGACCCCTCAGGCTATGGCTACACCTTC. It yields the protein CSVVDPSGYGYTF.